Given below is one TCR beta chain in context. The sample belongs to a study of blood T cell repertoires in COVID-19. Germline assignment: CDR1 SGHRS and CDR2 YFSETQ. Trimming took 0 bases from V and 0 from J, leaving 9 bases between them. CDR3 length: 15 residues. Sequencing used immunoSEQ multiplex PCR; TCRdb keeps in-frame clones, though not all of them. Found here are 95,000 to 150,000 clones, about four fifths of them singletons; the top ten hold around 16%. The V and J genes are TRBV5-1 and TRBJ1-2; D gene ambiguous. This clonotype was sampled from a man between 60 and 75 years old with active or convalescent COVID-19. Sample: peripheral blood. The CDR3 DNA sequence: TGCGCCAGCAGCTTGGATGCTACTCCTAACTATGGCTACACCTTC. This sequence encodes CASSLDATPNYGYTF.